This T cell receptor (beta chain) was documented in a study of Graves' ophthalmopathy and Graves' hyperthyroidism listed by TCRdb under 2018. Context from the whole study: Peripheral blood was collected before any treatment was given, at the time of initial diagnosis. To tell Graves' ophthalmopathy apart from Graves' hyperthyroidism, and to predict which patients would progress to ophthalmopathy, the study relied on TCR beta repertoire signatures. In total, 135 blood samples were TCR-sequenced: some 43 ophthalmopathy, some 75 hyperthyroidism and some 17 hyperthyroidism-to-ophthalmopathy patients. To explore V-J signatures distinguishing ophthalmopathy from hyperthyroidism, a discovery set of 100 patients (roughly 45 ophthalmopathy, 55 to 60 stable hyperthyroidism) was enrolled. The independent validation cohort included 18 to 20 hyperthyroidism patients plus 17 patients who later progressed from hyperthyroidism to ophthalmopathy. In roughly 6 hyperthyroidism patients, the T-cell repertoire of thyroid tissue was compared with the T-cell repertoire of blood. Following sampling, methimazole starting at 30 mg daily was administered to hyperthyroidism patients, and high-dose intravenous methylprednisolone was administered to ophthalmopathy patients. The roughly 91 discovery patients were randomly divided into training and test sets at a 7:3 ratio. The paper as a whole reports these results and caveats: Sample size was not statistically predetermined, and group allocation was not concealed from the investigators. In validation, the model predicted ophthalmopathy progression with roughly 68% sensitivity and 72.22% specificity; roughly 12 predicted patients were CT-confirmed with GO in a median of approximately six months. In cross-validation, the 13-signature model distinguished ophthalmopathy from stable hyperthyroidism with approximately 88% sensitivity and about 84% specificity, and in the test set the corresponding values were roughly 78% and 74%. Most expanded thyroid clonotypes with frequency above 0.001 were also detected in blood, suggesting blood repertoires may reflect the thyroid immune response.

The ophthalmopathy patients had moderately to severely active disease, with a Clinical Activity Score of 3 or higher, a NOSPECS grade of 4 or higher, and a disease duration of less than 3 months. Anyone with other autoimmune diseases, uncontrolled infections, pregnancy or lactation was excluded from the study. Clinical symptoms, serum thyroxine, TRAb, thyroid ultrasound and orbital computed tomography formed the basis of the diagnosis. PBMCs were isolated from around 10 ml of fresh peripheral blood by Ficoll-Paque density gradient centrifugation. Total RNA was extracted with Trizol reagent and quality-checked on an Agilent 2100 Bioanalyzer. For repertoire sequencing, the TCR beta CDR3 regions were amplified from RNA transcripts. The first round of RT-PCR was done with HTBI primers and the Qiagen OneStep RT-PCR kit, and was followed by a second round of multiplex PCR, then size selection and purification. Sequencing of the libraries was carried out on an Illumina HiSeq2000 in paired-end mode with 100 bp reads. Per the source publication's procedure: SOAPnuke was used to process the reads, throwing out any read that had adapters, had uncalled bases, had a mean Phred below 15, or lacked an exact constant-primer or identifier match. High-quality paired reads were merged with COPE v1.2.5. Each unique nucleotide sequence was defined as a clonotype, and clonotypes were aligned to IMGT TRB V, D and J references with MiTCR v1.1. The analysis was limited to V-J combinations with a frequency above 0.0001, which together covered about 99% of the repertoires. A TCR clonal expansion and chaos score per V-J combination was defined as the ratio of F50 clonal expansion to chaos observed in the TCRdist matrix. Welch's t-statistics and random forest were used to reduce the features to some 13 V-J combinations, which were then used as input to a naive Bayes classifier. Thyroid-blood repertoire similarity was quantified with the Morisita-Horn index. The public reads were reprocessed in TCRdb via fastp at Q25 and MiXCR, keeping in-frame beta chains. Merged by CDR3 protein, the rows form single entries marked with the most common genes and DNA. These V and J calls rely on TCRdb rather than the paper's analysis. Here the sample has fewer than 600,000 distinct CDR3 sequences; approximately 15% occur a single time. Roughly 10% of the sample is taken by the ten largest.

Regarding this clonotype: Its specific antigen is unknown. The sample holds no much larger clone one base away, and base qualities are not on file.

Including the terminal cysteine and phenylalanine, the CDR3 comprises 15 residues. The CDR3 DNA has 45 bases and is translated from base 1. CDR1 and CDR2 are read off the germline V gene (reference sequence) as LNHDA and SQIVND. V loses 3 bases of germline sequence and J loses 5 bases, and the interval between the two ends is 13 bases. Here the chain combines TRBV19 and TRBJ2-2, with an unclear D gene assignment. The sequenced sample was blood. This sequence was found in a woman aged 25 to 39 with Graves' ophthalmopathy. Donor details come from another sample of the same person, matched by shared clones. The CDR3 sequence is CASSMMGASTGELFF. In nucleotides, the sequence is TGTGCCAGTAGTATGATGGGCGCGAGTACCGGGGAGCTGTTTTTT.